These 14 T cell receptor beta chains share one sample of origin, sequenced in a study of shared clonotypes between healthy human individuals. The assay was immunoSEQ multiplex PCR, and TCRdb's table has in-frame clones only and misses some. The table shows about half a million clones, with around 75% occurring only once. Sequencing input: PBMCs. These receptors were obtained from a woman in her 40s in good health. Some clones in this sample may be carry-over from other donors' samples.

The chain employs TRBV13 and TRBJ2-7; TRBD2 aligns across 9 bases. With V trimmed by 5 bases and J by 4 bases, 12 bases remained unmatched. The CDR3 runs to 16 residues. Germline V CDR1 and CDR2: PRHDT, FYEKMQ (reference sequence). Written as DNA, the CDR3 is TGTGCCAGCAGCCTGGCCGGCGGGGGGGTTGAATACGAGCAGTACTTC. Encoded protein: CASSLAGGGVEYEQYF.

The chain recombines TRBV7-9 with TRBJ1-1; D possibly corresponds to TRBD1 (6 bases). V dropped 5 bases and J dropped 5 bases, with 15 bases sitting between them. CDR3 size: 14 residues. Per germline, CDR1 SEHNR and CDR2 FQNEAQ (reference sequence). CDR3 region: CASSRDQGNTEAFF. CDR3 nucleotides: TGTGCCAGCAGCCGGGATCAGGGGAATACTGAAGCTTTCTTT.

The chain joins TRBV10-3 to TRBJ1-1; D perhaps matches TRBD1 (5 bases). V was shortened by 6 bases and J by 3 bases, with 20 bases between the two germline ends. Germline values: CDR1 ENHRY, CDR2 SYGVKD. This CDR3 spans 16 amino acids. The CDR3 region has the DNA TGTGCCATCAGGCCGTGGACGGCGGGGGATGACACTGAAGCTTTCTTT. It is translated as CAIRPWTAGDDTEAFF.

The J gene is TRBJ2-7, the V gene TRBV7-9; the D call may be TRBD1 or TRBD2 (5 bases each). The ends were cut back, 7 bases at V and 2 bases at J, with 15 bases in the middle. Germline assignment: CDR1 SEHNR and CDR2 FQNEAQ (reference sequence). This CDR3 spans 14 amino acids. CDR3 nucleotide sequence: TGTGCCAGCACCCCAGCAGGGAGAACCTACGAGCAGTACTTC. This translates into CASTPAGRTYEQYF.

The rearrangement joins TRBV10-1 to TRBJ2-7; D might be TRBD1 (6 bases). In germline, CDR1 is WNHNN, CDR2 SYGVQD (reference sequence). V lost 4 bases and J 2 bases, leaving 9 bases between the germline ends. This CDR3 is built from 13 residues. CDR3 sequence (DNA): TGCGCCAGCAGTGGACAGGTCACCTACGAGCAGTACTTC. This sequence encodes CASSGQVTYEQYF.

The chain carries TRBV2 and TRBJ2-5; TRBD2 matches at 9 bases. V trimming: 8 bases; J trimming: 4 bases; junction bases outside the gene matches: 11. Germline CDR1 and CDR2: SNHLY and FYNNEI. The CDR3 length is 15 residues. CDR3 bases: TGTGCCAGCGTCGGCGGTAGCGGGAGAGTAGAGACCCAGTACTTC. It codes for CASVGGSGRVETQYF.

This clone occurred once. This sequence joins TRBV5-1 and TRBJ2-1; 10 bases are shared with TRBD2. CDR1 is SGHRS and CDR2 is YFSETQ in the germline V gene. V lost 7 bases, J lost 7 bases, and 11 bases stayed unmatched. The CDR3 totals 15 residues. The CDR3 sequence is CASGALAGDRNEQFF. For the CDR3, the DNA is TGCGCCAGCGGGGCCCTAGCGGGAGATCGTAATGAGCAGTTCTTC.

The J gene is TRBJ2-3, the V gene TRBV7-9; 14 nucleotides agree with TRBD2. The V gene end was trimmed by 5 bases and the J gene end by 3 bases; junction bases not matched to a gene: 7. Germline V lookup: CDR1 SEHNR, CDR2 FQNEAQ (reference sequence). The CDR3 loop spans 17 amino acids. CDR3 protein: CASSPTSGRAGTDTQYF. The CDR3 nucleotides read TGTGCCAGCAGCCCGACTAGCGGGAGGGCCGGGACAGATACGCAGTATTTT.

The rearrangement links TRBV7-2 to TRBJ2-1; D gene ambiguous. The CDR3 runs 12 residues. Looked up from germline, CDR1 is SGHTA and CDR2 is FQGNSA. The germline V and J ends were trimmed by 3 bases and 4 bases, with 4 bases remaining between them. CDR3 in amino acids: CASSFGYNEQFF. The CDR3 DNA follows: TGTGCCAGCAGCTTCGGTTACAATGAGCAGTTCTTC.

This chain uses TRBV19 with TRBJ2-1; 13 bases fit TRBD2. V gave up 4 bases and J gave up 8 bases; unmatched junction bases: 8. The length of the CDR3 is 16 residues. Germline CDR1 and CDR2: LNHDA and SQIVND (reference sequence). The CDR3 DNA reads as TGTGCCAGTAGTACATTACTAGCGGGAGGGTGGGATGAGCAGTTCTTC. It encodes CASSTLLAGGWDEQFF.

J is TRBJ2-5 and V is TRBV2; 9 nucleotides match TRBD1. The CDR3 runs to 13 residues. CDR1 SNHLY and CDR2 FYNNEI come from the germline V gene. The trim removed 4 bases at V and 7 bases at J, leaving 4 bases unmatched. The CDR3 here is CASSGDRVATQYF. CDR3 nucleotides: TGTGCCAGCAGTGGGGACAGGGTCGCGACCCAGTACTTC.

The V call is TRBV29-1, the J call TRBJ1-4; maybe TRBD1 (5 bases). This CDR3 region has 12 residues. Germline V lookup: CDR1 SQVTM, CDR2 ANQGSEA. The V and J ends lost 4 bases and 6 bases respectively, with 9 bases between them. Here the CDR3 reads CSVVGVDEKLFF. The DNA of the CDR3 is TGCAGCGTTGTGGGGGTCGATGAAAAACTGTTTTTT. The whole variable domain, filled in from reference TRBV29-1 and TRBJ1-4, reads SAVISQKPSRDICQRGTSLTIQCQVDSQVTMMFWYRQQPGQSLTLIATANQGSEATYESGFVIDKFPISRPNLTFSTLTVSNMSPEDSSIYLCSVVGVDEKLFFGSGTQLSVL.

This clone came up once. V usage is TRBV2 and J usage is TRBJ2-7; D may correspond to TRBD1 or TRBD2 (5 bases each). In germline, CDR1 is SNHLY, CDR2 FYNNEI. The CDR3 loop spans 12 amino acids. V was pared by 8 bases and J by 0 bases, with 8 bases between. CDR3 sequence (DNA): TGTGCCAGCGGGACGGACTCCTACGAGCAGTACTTC. It translates to CASGTDSYEQYF.

The V gene is TRBV7-2, the J gene TRBJ2-3; 9 positions agree with TRBD2. Germline CDR1 reads SGHTA; CDR2 reads FQGNSA. The J segment lost 8 bases and the V segment lost 3 bases, leaving 15 bases of the junction unmatched. This CDR3 region has 17 residues. Here the CDR3 DNA reads TGTGCCAGCAGCTTCTCTCCCGGGACTAGCTTTACGGGTACGCAGTATTTT. Its translation: CASSFSPGTSFTGTQYF.